The 10 T cell receptor beta chains below come from one sample, sequenced in a study of blood T cell repertoires in COVID-19. Clones were sequenced by immunoSEQ multiplex PCR, and TCRdb holds only the in-frame ones, with some missing. The table shows over 40,000 clones, with 75% to 90% occurring only once. Specimen: peripheral blood. These receptors were collected from a man aged 55 to 69 with active COVID-19.

V and J are TRBV18 and TRBJ2-1, with 10 bases identical to TRBD1. The trim removed 2 bases at V and 8 bases at J, leaving 3 bases unmatched. CDR3 length equals 14 residues. Looked up from germline, CDR1 is KGHSH and CDR2 is LQKENI. The CDR3 spells CASSPRQGADEQFF. CDR3 DNA sequence: TGTGCCAGCTCACCAAGACAGGGGGCTGATGAGCAGTTCTTC.

This clone has more than one count but fewer than ten. This rearrangement joins TRBV28 to TRBJ1-6, with 9 bases aligning to TRBD1. This CDR3 is 16 amino acids long. The germline V gene encodes CDR1 MDHEN and CDR2 SYDVKM. The J segment lost 8 bases and the V segment lost 6 bases, leaving 11 bases of the junction unmatched. The CDR3 sequence is CASSPIRTGEDSPLHF. CDR3 coding DNA: TGTGCCAGCAGCCCTATCCGGACAGGGGAAGATTCACCCCTCCACTTT.

The CDR3 loop is CASSTTQGYHAGELFF. In nucleotides, the CDR3 is TGTGCCAGCAGCACAACTCAGGGGTATCATGCCGGGGAGCTGTTTTTT. This chain joins TRBV7-9 and TRBJ2-2, with a weak D call TRBD1 (6 bases). Germline V CDR1 and CDR2: SEHNR, FQNEAQ (reference sequence). V shed 5 bases and J shed 6 bases, with 19 bases lying between them. The CDR3 covers 16 residues.

This chain uses TRBV19 with TRBJ2-7; 9 nucleotides align to TRBD2. Germline V gives CDR1 LNHDA, CDR2 SQIVND (reference sequence). The CDR3 spans 16 residues. After removal of 4 bases from V and 2 bases from J, the junction contained 9 bases not matched to a gene. The CDR3 spells CASSRLAGDPTYEQYF. The DNA for the CDR3 is TGTGCCAGTAGTAGATTAGCGGGAGACCCAACCTACGAGCAGTACTTC.

V gene TRBV7-2 combines with J gene TRBJ2-1; a possible D gene is TRBD1 (6 bases). The CDR3 is 14 amino acids. Trimming removed 7 bases from V and 4 bases from J, with 14 bases in between. Germline V gene lookup returns CDR1 SGHTA and CDR2 FQGNSA. The CDR3 here is CASMVTGSYNEQFF. DNA of the CDR3: TGTGCCAGCATGGTAACAGGGAGTTACAATGAGCAGTTCTTC.

This CDR3 is CASSLVGRGNNEQFF. Written as DNA, the CDR3 is TGTGCCAGCAGCTTAGTAGGGAGGGGGAACAATGAGCAGTTCTTC. V and J are TRBV7-2 and TRBJ2-1; D is perhaps TRBD2 (7 bases). The CDR3 has 15 residues. The germline V and J ends were trimmed by 1 base and 5 bases, with 12 bases remaining between them. The germline V gene has CDR1 SGHTA and CDR2 FQGNSA.

V usage is TRBV10-3 and J usage is TRBJ2-7; 9 positions match TRBD1. The CDR3 is 12 amino acids. Germline values: CDR1 ENHRY, CDR2 SYGVKD. V trimming: 10 bases; J trimming: 5 bases; junction bases outside the gene matches: 6. CDR3 amino acids: CANRGQGDEQYF. The DNA for the CDR3 is TGTGCCAACAGGGGACAGGGAGACGAGCAGTACTTC.

The CDR3 bases are TGTGCCAGCAGTTTGGGAGGAGGAGGGCGGCGCACTGAAGCTTTCTTT. Its translation is CASSLGGGGRRTEAFF. This chain connects TRBV28 to TRBJ1-1; D unresolved. Germline CDR1 is MDHEN and CDR2 is SYDVKM. V was cut by 3 bases and J by 4 bases, with 18 bases left in between. The CDR3 sequence is 16 residues long.

The chain uses TRBV7-6 and TRBJ2-2; D possibly corresponds to TRBD1 (5 bases). The CDR3 consists of 15 residues. V shed 1 base and J shed 3 bases, with 9 bases lying between them. In germline, CDR1 is SGHVS, CDR2 FNYEAQ. CDR3 in DNA: TGTGCCAGCAGCTTAGAGGAGACAGACACCGGGGAGCTGTTTTTT. This sequence encodes CASSLEETDTGELFF.

This rearrangement joins TRBV6-7 to TRBJ2-7; tentative D call: TRBD1 (6 bases). TRBV6-7 is flagged as an ORF with uncertain function. With 6 bases removed from V and 0 bases from J, the gap between germline ends came to 18 bases. The CDR3 is 16 amino acids. CDR3: CASRGRARGFSYEQYF. The DNA of the CDR3 is TGTGCCAGCAGAGGTAGGGCCAGGGGTTTCTCCTACGAGCAGTACTTC.